This TCR beta chain was profiled in a study of CD8 T cells in ankylosing spondylitis. Quantitative 5'-RACE with molecular barcodes generated TCR beta libraries. From the 5' RACE reads, TCRdb called clonotypes with MiXCR, one entry per CDR3 protein. The profile covers under 450,000 distinct CDR3 sequences, with roughly a sixth appearing a single time and 0.95% to 1.1% taken by the ten largest. In this sample, this clonotype turned up a few times. What it binds is unknown. Study findings and constraints: One TCR beta motif, made up of under ten highly homologous variants, appeared characteristic of ankylosing spondylitis blood. Earlier literature documents some of the motif variants in reactive arthritis synovial fluid and blood. Reportedly, significant enrichment of disease-linked clones occurred in matched ankylosing spondylitis synovial fluid. Disease-linked clones had a CD8+ phenotype and relatively low frequency in peripheral blood.

This TCR was sampled from a male donor with ankylosing spondylitis. The material sequenced was blood, either unsorted or a sorted T cell fraction (not recorded which).

This CDR3 reads CASSFDAPLGGSYEQYF. The CDR3, as DNA: TGTGCCAGCAGTTTCGATGCCCCTCTTGGAGGTTCCTACGAGCAGTACTTC. The chain combines TRBV12-3 or TRBV12-4 with TRBJ2-7; D is perhaps TRBD2 (5 bases). The CDR3 runs to 17 residues. The ends were cut back, 3 bases at V and 1 base at J, with 19 bases in the middle.